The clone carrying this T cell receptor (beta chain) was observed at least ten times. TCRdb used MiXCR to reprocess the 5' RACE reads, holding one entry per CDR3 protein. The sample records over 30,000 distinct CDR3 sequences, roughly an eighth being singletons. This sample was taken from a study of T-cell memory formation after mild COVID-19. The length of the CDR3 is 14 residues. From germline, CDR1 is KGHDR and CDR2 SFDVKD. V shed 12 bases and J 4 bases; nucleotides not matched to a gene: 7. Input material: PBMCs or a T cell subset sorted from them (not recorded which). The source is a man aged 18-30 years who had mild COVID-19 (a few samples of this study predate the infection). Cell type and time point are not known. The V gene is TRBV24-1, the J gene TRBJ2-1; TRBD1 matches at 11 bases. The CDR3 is CAPDRDRGYNEQFF. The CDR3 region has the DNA TGTGCCCCTGACCGGGACAGGGGGTACAATGAGCAGTTCTTC.